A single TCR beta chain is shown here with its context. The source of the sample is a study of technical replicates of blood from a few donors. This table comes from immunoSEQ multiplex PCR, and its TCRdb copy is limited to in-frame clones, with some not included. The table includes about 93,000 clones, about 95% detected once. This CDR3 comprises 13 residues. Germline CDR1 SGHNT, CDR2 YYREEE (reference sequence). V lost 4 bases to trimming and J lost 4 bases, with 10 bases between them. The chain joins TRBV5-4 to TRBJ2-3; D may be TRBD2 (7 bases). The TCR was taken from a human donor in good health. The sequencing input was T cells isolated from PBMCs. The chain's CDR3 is CASSRGGADTQYF. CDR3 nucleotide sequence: TGTGCCAGCAGCAGGGGGGGCGCAGATACGCAGTATTTT.